The source of this T cell receptor beta chain is a study of T cell clusters in autoimmune cytopenias (dated by TCRdb to about 2019). Background on the whole study: The 14 to 15 chronic lymphocytic leukemia controls had received no treatment and did not have autoimmune cytopenia; the mean age was roughly 65 years, the median age was 63 years, and four or five were female. TRB sequencing reached a median depth of approximately 50,000 reads per sample and yielded a median of about 2,500 distinct TRB clonotypes per sample. In autoimmune cytopenia patients, peripheral blood TRB and IGH repertoires were sequenced during active disease and over treatment follow-up, together with healthy, CLL and autoimmune hepatitis controls. The goal of the study was to find out whether patients with autoimmune cytopenia have a disease-specific immune repertoire signature that could be used as a blood-based biomarker. For primary cytopenia, about two dozen age-matched healthy donors were used as controls, and for secondary cytopenia, around 15 age-matched CLL patients were used as controls. Overall results and qualifications from the work: GLIPH results suggested that primary autoimmune cytopenia patients were missing physiological T cell clusters, with 50 to 55 clusters found only in healthy donors compared with fewer than 20 found only in patients. In the comparison of secondary cytopenia with CLL, the cluster-lack signature was not observed, apparently because the dominant lymphoma-associated repertoire masked the signature. The T cell clusters were only ever defined in silico, so experimental validation of their functional role was still needed. Healthy donors showed approximately 3.3-fold more exclusive TRB clusters than active autoimmune hepatitis patients, consistent with an autoimmunity-wide signature. TRB repertoire shifts, with less even repertoires in secondary cytopenia and CLL, mostly reflected lymphoma bias rather than autoimmunity.

Its count unrecorded, this clonotype is medium-sized (0.01 to 0.1%) by frequency. It has no known antigen specificity. TRB rearrangements were amplified by multiplex PCR using a touch-down protocol with TRB-A and TRB-B primer pools mixed in one tube. Illumina adapters and sample indices were attached to the amplicons through two consecutive PCR reactions using Phusion HS II polymerase. The amplicons were gel-purified using the NucleoSpin Gel and PCR Clean-up kit, after which quantification was performed by Qubit and quality was checked on an Agilent 2100 Bioanalyzer. Sequencing of the libraries was performed on an Illumina MiSeq with 600-cycle, single-indexed, paired-end runs. Regarding the original processing steps: MiXCR version 2.1.12 with the default MiXCR reference library was used to align and assemble TRB reads. A clone was defined by each unique CDR3 nucleotide sequence, and the analysis included only productive sequences with two or more reads. Alpha-parameterized diversity profiles (alpha 0 to 5), including the Shannon (alpha 1) and Simpson (alpha 2) indices, were computed with an R script to assess repertoire diversity. The tcR package was used to compute combinatorial TRB VJ usage, which was then compared between cohorts by principal component analysis with ade4. TCRbeta CDR3s were clustered with GLIPH on cohort pairs matched by age and read depth, and cluster frequencies were compared by Wilcoxon test. Each entry corresponds to one CDR3 protein sequence from reads that TCRdb reprocessed, and DNA is not given. TCRdb's processing, not the study's, gives the V and J calls here. Per the sample table, the count is 4,000 to 6,000 distinct CDR3 sequences. The ten largest clones represent about 55% of the sample.

Each sample's TRB amplification started from 250 ng of peripheral blood genomic DNA, which corresponds to some 36,000 genome equivalents. The CDR3 spans 13 residues, from the cysteine through the phenylalanine. The entry carries no DNA sequence. These data also formed part of another study, on T cell repertoires in aging, cancer and after chemotherapy. The second study also describes: Donors were distributed across six age groups ranging from 30 or younger to 70 or older, with at least three individuals included per group. Paired pre- and post-chemotherapy samples in the hematological group came from chronic lymphocytic leukemia patients treated with fludarabine- or bendamustine-based regimens. The complete dataset included about 8.8 million TCR reads. Untreated patients with hematological or solid cancers showed significantly lower blood TCR diversity and higher clonality than age-matched healthy donors. In healthy donors, the decline in TCR diversity with age was mainly explained by loss of richness, whereas in cancer patients loss of evenness was also found to contribute. In both cancer cohorts, the median generation probability rose over the chemotherapy interval, which suggests that the repertoire was reconstituted through rebound thymic output. It was noted by the authors that conclusions about immunological memory after chemotherapy cannot be drawn from the repertoire data. Lymphoid organ infiltration was present in the hematological cancer patients, and this infiltration may itself impair thymic emigration or the expansion of peripheral T cells. The study profiled peripheral blood TCR beta repertoires from healthy donors and cancer patients to examine immunoaging and T cell reconstitution after chemotherapy. Alongside 95 to 100 healthy donors serving as a reference group, the cohort included over 200 cancer patients, of whom roughly 92 had hematological cancers and 124 had solid cancers. Processing of the TRB sequences was carried out with MiXCR versions 2.12 and 3.0.5. The repertoire metrics were Shannon diversity, evenness, clonality (calculated as one minus evenness), and diversity profiles parameterized by alpha from 0 to 5. The IGoR algorithm was used to calculate generation probabilities of clones in the paired pre- and post-chemotherapy samples.

The receptor was derived from a human donor with chronic lymphocytic leukemia. The donor label of this sample is uncertain. The chain uses TRBV12-3 or TRBV12-4 and TRBJ2-1; the D call of TRBD1 rests on TCRdb alone, since no DNA is present to check it. Sequences were obtained from peripheral blood. The CDR3 region: CASSLGGGNEQFF.